This TCR beta chain appears in the sequencing data of a study of blood T cell repertoires in COVID-19. Across the study: Samples representing acute and convalescent COVID-19 were sourced from the United States, Italy and Spain. Sample material is recorded as cDNA or gDNA derived from T cells, B-cell-depleted T cells, or PBMCs.

From germline, CDR1 is SNHLY and CDR2 FYNNEI. The V and J ends lost 4 bases and 7 bases respectively, with 8 bases between them. This CDR3 spans 12 amino acids. In the original processing: Amplification of reference gene primers provided the estimated nucleated cell counts. TCRdb's copy holds only in-frame clones and misses some; the assay was immunoSEQ multiplex PCR. The DNA was the basis for D and trimming; V, J and clone size are from that table. The data contain nearly 11,000 clones, approximately 89% of them seen just once; the ten biggest clones take up 3.5% to 6%. The sequenced material came from peripheral blood. The source is a human donor in a cohort sampled during active COVID-19. V gene TRBV2 combines with J gene TRBJ2-1, with D possibly TRBD2 on 6 matching bases. This chain's CDR3 is CASSAGGNEQFF. The CDR3 DNA is TGTGCCAGCAGTGCCGGAGGGAATGAGCAGTTCTTC.